Sequencing of this T cell receptor (beta chain) was carried out in a study of cytomegalovirus exposure and HLA in healthy donors. The PCR had 60 Vbeta and 13 Jbeta primers. Clones were read by immunoSEQ multiplex PCR, and TCRdb kept only the in-frame ones, dropping some. Among around 100,000 clones listed, about 83% were seen once. This clone was observed a few times. Sequencing input: PBMCs. The TCR was taken from a female donor in good health and CMV-seropositive.

CDR3 in amino acids: CASSSQGGGSYEQYF. CDR3 nucleotides: TGTGCCAGCAGTTCCCAGGGCGGGGGCTCCTACGAGCAGTACTTC. This sequence joins TRBV28 and TRBJ2-7; TRBD2 agrees at 7 bases. After removal of 4 bases from V and 0 bases from J, the junction contained 6 bases not matched to a gene. Germline V gives CDR1 MDHEN, CDR2 SYDVKM. This CDR3 comprises 15 residues. The full variable domain, its missing parts supplied by reference TRBV28 and TRBJ2-7, is DVKVTQSSRYLVKRTGEKVFLECVQDMDHENMFWYRQDPGLGLRLIYFSYDVKMKEKGDIPEGYSVSREKKERFSLILESASTNQTSMYLCASSSQGGGSYEQYFGPGTRLTVT.